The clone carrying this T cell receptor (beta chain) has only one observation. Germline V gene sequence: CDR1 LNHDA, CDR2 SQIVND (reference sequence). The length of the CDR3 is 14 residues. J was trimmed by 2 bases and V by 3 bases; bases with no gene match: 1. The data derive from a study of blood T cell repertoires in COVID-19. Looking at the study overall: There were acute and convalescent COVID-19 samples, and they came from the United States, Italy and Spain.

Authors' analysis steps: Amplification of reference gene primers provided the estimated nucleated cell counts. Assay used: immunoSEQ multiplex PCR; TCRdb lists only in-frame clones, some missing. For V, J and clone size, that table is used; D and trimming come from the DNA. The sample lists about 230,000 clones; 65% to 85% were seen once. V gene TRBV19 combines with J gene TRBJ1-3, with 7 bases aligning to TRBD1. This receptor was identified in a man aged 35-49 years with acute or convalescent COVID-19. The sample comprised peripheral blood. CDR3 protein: CASSIGTAGNTIYF. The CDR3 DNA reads TGTGCCAGTAGTATTGGGACAGCTGGAAACACCATATATTTT. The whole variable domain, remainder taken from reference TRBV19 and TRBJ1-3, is DGGITQSPKYLFRKEGQNVTLSCEQNLNHDAMYWYRQDPGQGLRLIYYSQIVNDFQKGDIAEGYSVSREKKESFPLTVTSAQKNPTAFYLCASSIGTAGNTIYFGEGSWLTVV.